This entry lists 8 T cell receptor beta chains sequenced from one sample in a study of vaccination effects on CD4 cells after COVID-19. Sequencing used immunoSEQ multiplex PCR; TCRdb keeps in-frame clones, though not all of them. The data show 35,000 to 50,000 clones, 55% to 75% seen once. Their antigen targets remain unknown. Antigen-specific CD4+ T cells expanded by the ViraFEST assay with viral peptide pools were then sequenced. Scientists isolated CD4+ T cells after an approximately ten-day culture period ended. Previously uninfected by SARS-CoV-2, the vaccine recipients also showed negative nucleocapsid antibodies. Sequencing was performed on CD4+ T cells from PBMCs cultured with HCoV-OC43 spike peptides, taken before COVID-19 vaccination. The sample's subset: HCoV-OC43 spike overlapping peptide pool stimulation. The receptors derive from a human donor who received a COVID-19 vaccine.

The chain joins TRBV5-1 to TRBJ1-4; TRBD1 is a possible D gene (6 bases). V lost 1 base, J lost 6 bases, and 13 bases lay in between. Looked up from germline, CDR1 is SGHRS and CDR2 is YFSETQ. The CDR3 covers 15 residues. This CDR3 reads CASSLSGGRDEKLFF. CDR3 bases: TGCGCCAGCAGCTTGTCTGGGGGGCGGGATGAAAAACTGTTTTTT. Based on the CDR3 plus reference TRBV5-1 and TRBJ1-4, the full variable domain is KAGVTQTPRYLIKTRGQQVTLSCSPISGHRSVSWYQQTPGQGLQFLFEYFSETQRNKGNFPGRFSGRQFSNSRSEMNVSTLELGDSALYLCASSLSGGRDEKLFFGSGTQLSVL.

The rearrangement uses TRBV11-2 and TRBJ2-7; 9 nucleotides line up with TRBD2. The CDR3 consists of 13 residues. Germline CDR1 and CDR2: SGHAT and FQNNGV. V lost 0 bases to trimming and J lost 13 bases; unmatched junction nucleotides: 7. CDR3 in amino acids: CASSLEPSGRIYF. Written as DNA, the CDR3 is TGTGCCAGCAGCTTAGAACCCAGCGGGAGGATCTACTTC.

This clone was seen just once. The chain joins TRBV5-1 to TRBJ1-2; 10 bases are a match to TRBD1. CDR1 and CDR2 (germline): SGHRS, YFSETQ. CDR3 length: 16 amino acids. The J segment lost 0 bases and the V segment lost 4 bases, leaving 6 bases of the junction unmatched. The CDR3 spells CASSLEGQGANYGYTF. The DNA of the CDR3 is TGCGCCAGCAGCCTCGAAGGACAGGGGGCTAACTATGGCTACACCTTC.

This chain's CDR3 is CASSPHWDRAGEQYF. Here the CDR3 DNA reads TGTGCCAGCAGTCCGCACTGGGACAGGGCTGGAGAGCAGTACTTC. The genes are TRBV28 and TRBJ2-7, with 9 bases fitting TRBD1. J lost 7 bases, V lost 5 bases, and 12 bases had no gene match. Germline loops: CDR1 MDHEN, CDR2 SYDVKM. This CDR3 has 15 residues.

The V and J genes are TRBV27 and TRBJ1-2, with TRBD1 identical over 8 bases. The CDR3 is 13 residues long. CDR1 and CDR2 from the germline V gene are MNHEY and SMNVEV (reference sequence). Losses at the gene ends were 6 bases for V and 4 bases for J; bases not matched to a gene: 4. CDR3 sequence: CASRGQATYGYTF. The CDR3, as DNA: TGTGCCAGCAGGGGACAGGCGACCTATGGCTACACCTTC.

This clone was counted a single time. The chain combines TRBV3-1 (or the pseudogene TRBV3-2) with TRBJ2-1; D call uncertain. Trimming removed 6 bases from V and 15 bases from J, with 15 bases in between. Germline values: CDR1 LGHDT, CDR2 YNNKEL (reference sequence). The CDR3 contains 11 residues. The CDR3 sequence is CASRDWPHTFF. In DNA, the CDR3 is TGTGCCAGCAGAGACTGGCCCCACACGTTCTTC.

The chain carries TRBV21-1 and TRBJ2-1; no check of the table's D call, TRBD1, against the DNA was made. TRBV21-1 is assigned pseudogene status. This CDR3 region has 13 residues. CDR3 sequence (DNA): TGTGCCAGCATCCTAGACAGGGGCAATGAGCAGTTCTTC. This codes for CASILDRGNEQFF.

The CDR3 sequence is CASSSRLAGGRDTQYF. CDR3 sequence (DNA): TGTGCCAGCAGCTCACGACTAGCGGGGGGTCGGGATACGCAGTATTTT. The chain employs TRBV7-2 and TRBJ2-3; 13 nucleotides match TRBD2. Germline V gives CDR1 SGHTA, CDR2 FQGNSA. The V gene end was trimmed by 4 bases and the J gene end by 6 bases; junction bases not matched to a gene: 7. The CDR3 spans 16 residues.